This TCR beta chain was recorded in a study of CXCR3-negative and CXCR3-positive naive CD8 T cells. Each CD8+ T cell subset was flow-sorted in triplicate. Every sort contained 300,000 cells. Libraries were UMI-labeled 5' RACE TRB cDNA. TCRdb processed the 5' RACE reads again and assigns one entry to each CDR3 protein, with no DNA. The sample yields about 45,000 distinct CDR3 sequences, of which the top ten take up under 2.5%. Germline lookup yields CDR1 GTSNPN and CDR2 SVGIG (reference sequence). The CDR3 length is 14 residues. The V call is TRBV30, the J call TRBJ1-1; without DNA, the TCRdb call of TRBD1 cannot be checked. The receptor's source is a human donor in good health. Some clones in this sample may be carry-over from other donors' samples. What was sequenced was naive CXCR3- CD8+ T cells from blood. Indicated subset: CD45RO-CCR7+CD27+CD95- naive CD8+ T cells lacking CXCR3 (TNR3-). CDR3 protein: CAWSATPWGTEAFF.